A single sample gave rise to the 28 T cell receptor beta chains below, sequenced in a study of blood T cell repertoires in COVID-19. TCRdb keeps only in-frame clones here, not all; method: immunoSEQ multiplex PCR. Of around 77,000 clones listed, approximately 80% are singletons. The sequencing input was peripheral blood. The receptors come from a man aged 25 to 40 with COVID-19, enrolled during active disease.

This chain joins TRBV10-2 and TRBJ2-7; 13 bases line up with TRBD2. The V and J ends lost 4 bases and 3 bases, in that order; junction bases with no gene match: 6. The CDR3 is 16 residues long. CDR1 and CDR2 from the germline V gene are WSHSY and SAAADI. The CDR3 reads CASSVGLAGSGYEQYF. In DNA form, the CDR3 reads TGCGCCAGCAGTGTGGGACTAGCGGGATCCGGCTACGAGCAGTACTTC.

The chain recombines TRBV6-5 with TRBJ2-1; perhaps TRBD2 as D (6 bases). V was cut by 7 bases and J by 8 bases, with 15 bases left in between. The CDR3 totals 13 residues. Germline CDR1 and CDR2: MNHEY and SVGAGI. CDR3 coding DNA: TGTGCCAGCACTAACACCCCGGGAGATGAGCAGTTCTTC. Amino acid sequence: CASTNTPGDEQFF.

Here the CDR3 DNA reads TGTGCCAGCAGTGAAGGCCCCCGGGGGATAGCGGGATCGGATCGGGAGCAGTACTTC. Translating it yields CASSEGPRGIAGSDREQYF. This rearrangement joins TRBV2 to TRBJ2-7, with 8 bases identical to TRBD2. Germline-derived CDR1 and CDR2 are SNHLY and FYNNEI. J was trimmed by 7 bases and V by 1 base; bases with no gene match: 21. This CDR3 is 19 amino acids long.

The chain uses TRBV7-9 and TRBJ2-1, with D perhaps TRBD2 (5 bases). CDR1 is SEHNR and CDR2 is FQNEAQ in the germline V gene (reference sequence). Deletions cut 5 bases from V and 6 bases from J, with 14 bases between. This CDR3 spans 14 amino acids. CDR3 bases: TGTGCCAGCAGCGTACTATCGGGAACCAATGAGCAGTTCTTC. This sequence encodes CASSVLSGTNEQFF. The whole variable domain, remainder taken from reference TRBV7-9 and TRBJ2-1, is DTGVSQNPRHKITKRGQNVTFRCDPISEHNRLYWYRQTLGQGPEFLTYFQNEAQLEKSRLLSDRFSAERPKGSFSTLEIQRTEQGDSAMYLCASSVLSGTNEQFFGPGTRLTVL.

This rearrangement joins TRBV9 to TRBJ1-1, with 8 bases matching TRBD1. V gave up 0 bases and J gave up 6 bases; unmatched junction bases: 7. Germline lookup yields CDR1 SGDLS and CDR2 YYNGEE. This CDR3 has 15 amino acids. Here the CDR3 DNA reads TGTGCCAGCAGCGTAGAACAGGGGGGATTGGCTGAAGCTTTCTTT. This codes for CASSVEQGGLAEAFF.

Written as DNA, the CDR3 is TGTGCCAGCAGTGAAGGGATGACAGGGAGCCACGAGCAGTACTTC. Its protein product is CASSEGMTGSHEQYF. This chain uses TRBV25-1 with TRBJ2-7, with 7 bases that match TRBD1. Looked up from germline, CDR1 is MGHDK and CDR2 is SYGVNS. The CDR3 extends over 15 amino acids. Unmatched junction bases numbered 9, after V lost 2 bases and J lost 5 bases.

The chain employs TRBV19 and TRBJ2-7; D is ambiguous. V was cut by 9 bases and J by 2 bases, with 14 bases left in between. Germline V gives CDR1 LNHDA, CDR2 SQIVND (reference sequence). The CDR3 totals 13 residues. The CDR3 DNA is TGTGCCAGCCAGAATTCAGTAACCTACGAGCAGTACTTC. Translated: CASQNSVTYEQYF.

The V and J genes are TRBV1 and TRBJ2-2; no DNA check was done on the table's D call, TRBD2. TRBV1 is termed a pseudogene. This CDR3 spans 16 amino acids. The CDR3 nucleotides are TGCACCAGCAGCCAAGATCCGAACTCTGAAGCCGGGGAGCTGTTTTTT. Translating gives CTSSQDPNSEAGELFF.

A remark on this clone: An end of the junction differs from the germline gene, which may be a read error. This chain links TRBV7-7 with TRBJ2-6; D gene ambiguous. Germline CDR1 reads SSHAT; CDR2 reads FNYEAQ (reference sequence). This CDR3 has 15 amino acids. This CDR3 is CASSPNLSGANVLTF. The CDR3 DNA follows: TGTGCTAGCAGCCCTAACCTCTCTGGGGCCAACGTCCTGACTTTC.

This chain links TRBV28 with TRBJ2-7, with D possibly TRBD2 on 6 matching bases. Trimming shortened V by 6 bases and J by 3 bases, and 21 bases separated the two germline ends. CDR3 length equals 16 residues. In germline, CDR1 is MDHEN, CDR2 SYDVKM. The CDR3 here is CASSLGGRGLIYEQYF. CDR3 bases: TGTGCCAGCAGCTTGGGGGGACGGGGCCTAATCTACGAGCAGTACTTC.

In this sample, this clone turned up many times. The chain couples TRBV4-2 to TRBJ2-7; TRBD1 matches at 10 bases. V trimming: 1 base; J trimming: 5 bases; junction bases outside the gene matches: 11. Germline CDR1 and CDR2: LGHNA and YNFKEQ. This CDR3 region has 17 residues. Here the CDR3 reads CASSQGTPGQGLDEQYF. The CDR3 DNA reads as TGTGCCAGCAGCCAAGGGACTCCGGGACAGGGGCTGGACGAGCAGTACTTC.

The gene calls are TRBV5-1 and TRBJ2-7; TRBD1 agrees at 9 bases. Germline CDR1 and CDR2: SGHRS and YFSETQ. After removal of 4 bases from V and 6 bases from J, the junction contained 8 bases not matched to a gene. The CDR3 has 14 amino acids. DNA for the CDR3: TGCGCCAGCAGCGAGGACCGGGACAGGGTCGAGCAGTACTTC. It specifies CASSEDRDRVEQYF.

This clone was seen once. The junction departs from germline at one end; a sequencing error may be responsible. V usage is TRBV6-2 or TRBV6-3 and J usage is TRBJ2-1; perhaps TRBD2 as D (6 bases). The CDR3 extends over 14 amino acids. Germline V lookup: CDR1 MNHEY, CDR2 SVGEGT. The CDR3 DNA sequence: TGTGCCAGCAGTTATCCGGGACTCCTCAATGGGCAGTTCTTC. The encoded protein is CASSYPGLLNGQFF.

The rearrangement uses TRBV14 and TRBJ1-1; D may be TRBD1 (6 bases). Per the germline V gene, CDR1 is SGHDN and CDR2 is FVKESK. Trimming left V 4 bases short and J 1 base short, with 10 bases between. The CDR3 covers 14 residues. Here the CDR3 DNA reads TGTGCCAGCAGCCCGTGGACAGAGAACACTGAAGCTTTCTTT. It encodes CASSPWTENTEAFF.

The rearrangement links TRBV6-4 to TRBJ2-2; weak D call: TRBD1 (6 bases). V was cut by 5 bases and J by 4 bases, with 14 bases left in between. The CDR3 extends over 15 amino acids. CDR1 and CDR2 (germline): MRHNA, SNTAGT. The CDR3 protein is CASSRAGASTGELFF. In nucleotides, the CDR3 is TGTGCCAGCAGTCGCGCAGGGGCAAGCACCGGGGAGCTGTTTTTT.

The CDR3 sequence: CSVEGRNGYTF. DNA for the CDR3: TGCAGCGTTGAGGGGAGGAATGGCTACACCTTC. J is TRBJ1-2 and V is TRBV29-1; the D is unclear. Germline values: CDR1 SQVTM, CDR2 ANQGSEA. The CDR3 spans 11 residues. Trimming removed 3 bases from V and 6 bases from J, with 8 bases in between. Combining the CDR3 with reference TRBV29-1 and TRBJ1-2 gives the whole variable domain SAVISQKPSRDICQRGTSLTIQCQVDSQVTMMFWYRQQPGQSLTLIATANQGSEATYESGFVIDKFPISRPNLTFSTLTVSNMSPEDSSIYLCSVEGRNGYTFGSGTRLTVV.

This clone was seen a handful of times. The chain is built from TRBV7-9 and TRBJ1-1; D is ambiguous. CDR1 and CDR2 (germline): SEHNR, FQNEAQ (reference sequence). The CDR3 sequence is 14 residues long. Trimming took off 7 bases at V and 4 bases at J, with 16 bases between the two ends. The CDR3 sequence: CASMPRSGVTEAFF. Here the CDR3 DNA reads TGTGCCAGCATGCCTAGGAGTGGTGTCACTGAAGCTTTCTTT.

For this clone: Sequence at one end of the junction differs from germline and may be a read error. The V and J genes are TRBV12-5 and TRBJ2-1; no clear D. Germline V gene data show CDR1 as LGHNT and CDR2 as FRNRAP. The CDR3 contains 11 residues. CDR3 loop: CASGLGAYRLF. DNA for the CDR3: TGTGCTAGTGGTTTGGGGGCCTATCGTCTCTTC.

The J gene is TRBJ1-1, the V gene TRBV18; 7 bases align to TRBD1. This CDR3 is 17 amino acids long. With V trimmed by 2 bases and J by 3 bases, 12 bases remained unmatched. Per the germline V gene, CDR1 is KGHSH and CDR2 is LQKENI. CDR3 sequence reads: CASSPIWTGGRHTEAFF. CDR3 nucleotides: TGTGCCAGCTCACCAATTTGGACAGGCGGCCGCCACACTGAAGCTTTCTTT.

The gene calls are TRBV12-3 or TRBV12-4 and TRBJ2-7; TRBD2 might be the D (5 bases). V lost 5 bases, J lost 3 bases, and 11 bases lay in between. The CDR3 spans 13 residues. The CDR3 reads CASSPGSNYEQYF. The CDR3 DNA reads as TGTGCCAGCAGTCCGGGATCTAACTACGAGCAGTACTTC.

The chain joins TRBV3-1 (or the pseudogene TRBV3-2) to TRBJ1-3; tentatively, D is TRBD1 (6 bases). The CDR3 totals 14 residues. Germline CDR1 and CDR2: LGHDT and YNNKEL (reference sequence). Deletions cut 8 bases from V and 4 bases from J, with 15 bases between. As DNA, the CDR3 is TGTGCCAGCGCCCCGCGGGGGGGCGGAAACACCATATATTTT. Protein sequence: CASAPRGGGNTIYF.

The chain carries TRBV30 and TRBJ2-7, with a weak D call TRBD2 (5 bases). Germline V lookup: CDR1 GTSNPN, CDR2 SVGIG (reference sequence). CDR3 length equals 11 residues. V was pared by 0 bases and J by 7 bases, with 7 bases between. The CDR3 is CAWSVKREQYF. Written as DNA, the CDR3 is TGTGCCTGGAGTGTAAAGCGGGAGCAGTACTTC.

The chain uses TRBV7-9 and TRBJ2-7, with D uncertain. The CDR3 extends over 11 amino acids. Trimming took off 5 bases at V and 4 bases at J, with 6 bases between the two ends. CDR1 is SEHNR, CDR2 FQNEAQ, per germline (reference sequence). The CDR3 region is CASSPSYEQYF. CDR3 nucleotides: TGTGCCAGCAGCCCGTCTTACGAGCAGTACTTC.

The V and J genes are TRBV11-2 and TRBJ1-1; TRBD1 is a possible D gene (6 bases). The length of the CDR3 is 15 residues. Trimming left V 1 base short and J 1 base short, with 10 bases between. Germline V gene sequence: CDR1 SGHAT, CDR2 FQNNGV. In DNA, the CDR3 is TGTGCCAGCAGCTTAGGCCGGACAGCGAACACTGAAGCTTTCTTT. Amino acids: CASSLGRTANTEAFF.

The chain links TRBV6-5 to TRBJ1-2; D might be TRBD1 (5 bases). The CDR3 is 14 residues long. The germline gives CDR1 MNHEY, CDR2 SVGAGI. V was shortened by 4 bases and J by 11 bases, with 20 bases between the two germline ends. The CDR3 DNA follows: TGTGCCAGCAGTTCGTCGCGGGGGTTGGTTTCATACACCTTC. Translating it yields CASSSSRGLVSYTF.

This chain joins TRBV19 and TRBJ1-3; D is unresolved. Germline V gene data show CDR1 as LNHDA and CDR2 as SQIVND (reference sequence). The CDR3 is 15 amino acids. V shed 10 bases and J shed 0 bases, with 16 bases lying between them. The CDR3 sequence: CATTRSFGSGNTIYF. In nucleotides, the CDR3 is TGTGCCACCACCAGAAGTTTTGGCTCTGGAAACACCATATATTTT.

This chain connects TRBV9 to TRBJ1-2; no definite D call. V gave up 4 bases and J gave up 6 bases, with 16 bases separating them. The CDR3 loop spans 14 amino acids. CDR1 SGDLS and CDR2 YYNGEE come from the germline V gene. The CDR3 here is CASSPSVGRDGYTF. The CDR3 region has the DNA TGTGCCAGCAGCCCCAGTGTAGGGAGGGATGGCTACACCTTC.

J is TRBJ2-7 and V is TRBV28, with 10 bases matching TRBD1. CDR1 and CDR2 (germline): MDHEN, SYDVKM. Germline trimming cut 4 bases from V and 3 bases from J; bases unmatched to any gene: 6. This CDR3 has 15 residues. The CDR3 reads CASSSYRTGGYEQYF. CDR3 DNA sequence: TGTGCCAGCAGTTCATATCGGACAGGGGGCTACGAGCAGTACTTC.